One sample yielded the 5 T cell receptor beta chains listed below, sequenced in a study of patients and donors after allogeneic stem cell transplantation. MiXCR, applied by TCRdb to the RT-PCR reads, yields one record per CDR3 protein. The table has some 200,000 distinct CDR3 sequences, 35% to 50% seen once. The specimen was blood, either unsorted or a sorted T cell fraction (not recorded which). These receptors were collected from a human donor who was either an allogeneic HSCT recipient or a stem cell or donor lymphocyte infusion donor (not recorded which). It is not recorded whose cells these are; they may come from a transplant donor.

This clonotype was picked up a small number of times. This sequence joins TRBV5-6 and TRBJ1-3; D not certain. Deletions cut 6 bases from V and 0 bases from J, with 16 bases between. CDR1 is SGHDT and CDR2 is YYEEEE in the germline V gene. The CDR3 has 16 residues. The CDR3 DNA is TGTGCCAGCACCAACTATCCTCGGAACTCTGGAAACACCATATATTTT. It is translated as CASTNYPRNSGNTIYF.

The gene calls are TRBV5-8 and TRBJ1-3, with D tentatively TRBD1 (5 bases). V lost 2 bases and J 1 base, leaving 13 bases between the germline ends. In germline, CDR1 is SGHTS, CDR2 YDEGEE. CDR3 length: 16 amino acids. CDR3 residues: CASSLRPGKSGNTIYF. CDR3 nucleotide sequence: TGTGCCAGCAGCTTAAGACCAGGGAAGTCTGGAAACACCATATATTTT.

J is TRBJ1-2 and V is TRBV15; 7 nucleotides agree with TRBD1. Germline V gene sequence: CDR1 LNHNV, CDR2 YYDKDF (reference sequence). Trimming cost V 3 bases and J 4 bases; bases outside gene matches: 14. The CDR3 is made up of 17 amino acids. The CDR3 reads CATSRRRTGLRAYGYTF. In DNA, the CDR3 is TGTGCCACCAGCAGGCGACGGACAGGACTTAGGGCCTATGGCTACACCTTC.

The J gene is TRBJ2-1, the V gene TRBV5-1; 10 bases agree with TRBD2. This CDR3 is 17 amino acids long. The V gene end was trimmed by 0 bases and the J gene end by 3 bases; junction bases not matched to a gene: 6. CDR1 is SGHRS and CDR2 is YFSETQ in the germline V gene. The CDR3 spells CASSLASGSKLYNEQFF. CDR3 DNA sequence: TGCGCCAGCAGCTTGGCTAGCGGGAGTAAGCTCTACAATGAGCAGTTCTTC.

This chain connects TRBV21-1 to TRBJ2-1; the table's D call TRBD1 went unverified against the DNA. TRBV21-1 is listed as a pseudogene. This CDR3 contains 17 residues. CDR3 sequence: CASSKASGRDAYNEQFF. The CDR3 DNA follows: TGTGCCAGCAGCAAAGCCTCGGGTAGGGACGCGTACAATGAGCAGTTCTTC.